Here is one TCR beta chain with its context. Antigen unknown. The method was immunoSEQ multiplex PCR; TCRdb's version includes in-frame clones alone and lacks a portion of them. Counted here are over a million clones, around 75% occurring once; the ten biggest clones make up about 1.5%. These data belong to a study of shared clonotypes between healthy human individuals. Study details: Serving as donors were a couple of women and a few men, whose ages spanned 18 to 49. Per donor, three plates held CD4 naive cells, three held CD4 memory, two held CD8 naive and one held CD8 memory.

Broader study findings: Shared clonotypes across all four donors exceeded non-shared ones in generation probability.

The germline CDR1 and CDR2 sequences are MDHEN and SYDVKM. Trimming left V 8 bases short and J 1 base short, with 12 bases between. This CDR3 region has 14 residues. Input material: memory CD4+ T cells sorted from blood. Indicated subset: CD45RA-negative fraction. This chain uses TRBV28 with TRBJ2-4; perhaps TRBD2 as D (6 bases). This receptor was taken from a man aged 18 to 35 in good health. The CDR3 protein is CASSGSGAKNIQYF. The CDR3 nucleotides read TGTGCCAGCTCCGGGAGTGGGGCCAAAAACATTCAGTACTTC. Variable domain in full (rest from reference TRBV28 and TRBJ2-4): DVKVTQSSRYLVKRTGEKVFLECVQDMDHENMFWYRQDPGLGLRLIYFSYDVKMKEKGDIPEGYSVSREKKERFSLILESASTNQTSMYLCASSGSGAKNIQYFGAGTRLSVL.